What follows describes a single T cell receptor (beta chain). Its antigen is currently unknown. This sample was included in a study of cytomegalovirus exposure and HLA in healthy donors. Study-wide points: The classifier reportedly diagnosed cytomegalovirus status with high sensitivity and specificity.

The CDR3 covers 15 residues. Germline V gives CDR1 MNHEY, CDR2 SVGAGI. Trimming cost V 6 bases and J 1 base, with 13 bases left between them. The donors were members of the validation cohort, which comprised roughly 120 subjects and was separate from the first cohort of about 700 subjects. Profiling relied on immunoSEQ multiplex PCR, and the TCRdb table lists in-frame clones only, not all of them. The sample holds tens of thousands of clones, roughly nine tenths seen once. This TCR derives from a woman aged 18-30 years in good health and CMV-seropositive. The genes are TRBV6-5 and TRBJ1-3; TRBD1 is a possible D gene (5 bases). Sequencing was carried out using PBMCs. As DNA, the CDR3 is TGTGCCAGCAGCCTCGCAGGGTGGTCTGGAAACACCATATATTTT. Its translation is CASSLAGWSGNTIYF.